This TCR beta chain was found in a study of cytomegalovirus exposure and HLA in healthy donors. There are a few counts of this clone. Its target is unknown. Study results and limitations: Analyses of presence and absence presupposed an approximately uniform sequencing depth across donors.

The CDR3 extends over 15 amino acids. CDR1 and CDR2 from the germline V gene are SGHAT and FQNNGV. Unmatched junction bases numbered 12, after V lost 3 bases and J lost 9 bases. The study ran its PCR with 60 Vbeta and 13 Jbeta primers. TCRdb's table, derived via immunoSEQ multiplex PCR, lists solely in-frame clones and lacks some. The sample has about 160,000 clones; 70% to 85% are singletons. This clonotype was obtained from a man aged 40-55 years in good health and CMV-seronegative. The rearrangement uses TRBV11-2 and TRBJ2-7; 9 bases map to TRBD2. The sample was PBMCs. CDR3 loop: CASSFTRGGRASQYF. CDR3 nucleotides: TGTGCCAGCAGCTTCACCCGGGGCGGGAGGGCCTCGCAGTACTTC.